This TCR beta chain derives from a study of cytomegalovirus exposure and HLA in healthy donors. CDR3 size: 15 residues. CDR1 MGHRA and CDR2 YSYEKL come from the germline V gene. With 1 base removed from V and 4 bases from J, the gap between germline ends came to 11 bases. The PCR ran on 60 Vbeta and 13 Jbeta primers. TCRdb keeps only in-frame clones here, not all; method: immunoSEQ multiplex PCR. The data hold approximately 87,000 clones, with approximately 84% observed a single time. The TCR sequence derives from a woman younger than 35 in good health and CMV-seropositive. Sequencing used PBMCs. The J gene is TRBJ2-1, the V gene TRBV4-1; D not resolved. The CDR3 protein is CASSQGPSPYNEQFF. DNA for the CDR3: TGCGCCAGCAGCCAAGGTCCTTCCCCTTACAATGAGCAGTTCTTC.